This T cell receptor beta chain derives from a study of T cell repertoires in cytomegalovirus infection. The wider study: Alongside well-studied HLA-B-restricted CMV epitopes, recently identified HLA-C-restricted CMV epitopes were also used. Public TCR beta signatures provided an indication of both CMV infection and a matching HLA type. Findings and limits, study-wide: Dominant in the ex vivo response were TCR beta clonotypes restricted by HLA-C and specific for CMV.

As to this clonotype: Its target is unknown.

TCRdb itself ran the reads through MiXCR, one entry per CDR3 protein. The table has around 900,000 distinct CDR3 sequences, around a third seen once. The starting material was cultured CD8+ T cells from PBMCs, obtained from culture after CMV antigen stimulation. This receptor was identified in a human donor in good health (CMV status not recorded). Some clones in this sample may be carry-over from other donors' samples.

The CDR3 sequence: CASSLRGTQPQHF. DNA of the CDR3: TGCGCCAGCAGCCTCCGAGGAACTCAGCCCCAGCATTTT. The genes are TRBV4-1 and TRBJ1-5, with D unresolved. This CDR3 is 13 amino acids long. V was pared by 4 bases and J by 6 bases, with 10 bases between. Germline values: CDR1 MGHRA, CDR2 YSYEKL.